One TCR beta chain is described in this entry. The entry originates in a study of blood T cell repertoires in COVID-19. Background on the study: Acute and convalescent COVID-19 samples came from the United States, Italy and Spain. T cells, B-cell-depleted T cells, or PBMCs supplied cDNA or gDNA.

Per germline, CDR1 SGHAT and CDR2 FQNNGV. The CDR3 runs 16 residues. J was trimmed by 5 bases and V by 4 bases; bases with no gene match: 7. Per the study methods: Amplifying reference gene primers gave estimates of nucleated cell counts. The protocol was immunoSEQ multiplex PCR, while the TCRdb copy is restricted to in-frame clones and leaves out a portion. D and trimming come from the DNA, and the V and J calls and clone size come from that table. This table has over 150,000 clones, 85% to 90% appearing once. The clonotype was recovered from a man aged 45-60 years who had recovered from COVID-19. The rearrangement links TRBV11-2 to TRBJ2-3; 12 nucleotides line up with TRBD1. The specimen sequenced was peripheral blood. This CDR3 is CASSSPGTGGRDTQYF. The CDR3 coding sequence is TGTGCCAGCAGCTCTCCCGGGACAGGGGGCCGAGATACGCAGTATTTT.